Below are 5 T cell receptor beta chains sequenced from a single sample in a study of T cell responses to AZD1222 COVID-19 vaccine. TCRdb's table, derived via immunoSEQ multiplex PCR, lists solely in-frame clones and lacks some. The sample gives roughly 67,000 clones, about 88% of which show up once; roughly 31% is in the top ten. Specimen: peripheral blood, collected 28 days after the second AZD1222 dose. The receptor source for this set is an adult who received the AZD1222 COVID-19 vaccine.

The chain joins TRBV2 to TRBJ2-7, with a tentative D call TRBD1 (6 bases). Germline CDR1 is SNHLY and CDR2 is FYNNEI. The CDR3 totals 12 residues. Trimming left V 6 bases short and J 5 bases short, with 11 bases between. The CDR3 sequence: CASRENRDEQYF. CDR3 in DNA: TGTGCCAGCAGGGAAAACAGGGACGAGCAGTACTTC.

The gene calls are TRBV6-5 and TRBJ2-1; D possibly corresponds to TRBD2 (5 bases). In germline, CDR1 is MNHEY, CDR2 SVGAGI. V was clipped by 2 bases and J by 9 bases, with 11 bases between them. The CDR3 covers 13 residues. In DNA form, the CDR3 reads TGTGCCAGCAGTTACACGTCCCGGGGTGAGCAGTTCTTC. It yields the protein CASSYTSRGEQFF.

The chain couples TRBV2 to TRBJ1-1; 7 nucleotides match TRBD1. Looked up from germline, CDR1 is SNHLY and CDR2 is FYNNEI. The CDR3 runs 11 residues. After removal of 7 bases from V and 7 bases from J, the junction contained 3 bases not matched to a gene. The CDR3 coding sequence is TGTGCCAGCAACCGGGACAGTGAAGCTTTCTTT. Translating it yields CASNRDSEAFF.

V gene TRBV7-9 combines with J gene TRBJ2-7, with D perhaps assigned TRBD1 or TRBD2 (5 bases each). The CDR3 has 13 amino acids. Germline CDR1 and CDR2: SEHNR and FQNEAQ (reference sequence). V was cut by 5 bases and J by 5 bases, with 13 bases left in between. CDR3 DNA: TGTGCCAGCAGCCGAAGAGAGGGGAACGAGCAGTACTTC. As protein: CASSRREGNEQYF. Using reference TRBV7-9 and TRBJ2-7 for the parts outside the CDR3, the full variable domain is DTGVSQNPRHKITKRGQNVTFRCDPISEHNRLYWYRQTLGQGPEFLTYFQNEAQLEKSRLLSDRFSAERPKGSFSTLEIQRTEQGDSAMYLCASSRREGNEQYFGPGTRLTVT.

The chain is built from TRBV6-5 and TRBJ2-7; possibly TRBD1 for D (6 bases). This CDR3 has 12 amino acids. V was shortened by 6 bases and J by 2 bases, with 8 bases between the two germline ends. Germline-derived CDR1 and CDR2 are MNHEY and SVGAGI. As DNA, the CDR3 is TGTGCCAGCAGCAGGGACACCTACGAGCAGTACTTC. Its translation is CASSRDTYEQYF.